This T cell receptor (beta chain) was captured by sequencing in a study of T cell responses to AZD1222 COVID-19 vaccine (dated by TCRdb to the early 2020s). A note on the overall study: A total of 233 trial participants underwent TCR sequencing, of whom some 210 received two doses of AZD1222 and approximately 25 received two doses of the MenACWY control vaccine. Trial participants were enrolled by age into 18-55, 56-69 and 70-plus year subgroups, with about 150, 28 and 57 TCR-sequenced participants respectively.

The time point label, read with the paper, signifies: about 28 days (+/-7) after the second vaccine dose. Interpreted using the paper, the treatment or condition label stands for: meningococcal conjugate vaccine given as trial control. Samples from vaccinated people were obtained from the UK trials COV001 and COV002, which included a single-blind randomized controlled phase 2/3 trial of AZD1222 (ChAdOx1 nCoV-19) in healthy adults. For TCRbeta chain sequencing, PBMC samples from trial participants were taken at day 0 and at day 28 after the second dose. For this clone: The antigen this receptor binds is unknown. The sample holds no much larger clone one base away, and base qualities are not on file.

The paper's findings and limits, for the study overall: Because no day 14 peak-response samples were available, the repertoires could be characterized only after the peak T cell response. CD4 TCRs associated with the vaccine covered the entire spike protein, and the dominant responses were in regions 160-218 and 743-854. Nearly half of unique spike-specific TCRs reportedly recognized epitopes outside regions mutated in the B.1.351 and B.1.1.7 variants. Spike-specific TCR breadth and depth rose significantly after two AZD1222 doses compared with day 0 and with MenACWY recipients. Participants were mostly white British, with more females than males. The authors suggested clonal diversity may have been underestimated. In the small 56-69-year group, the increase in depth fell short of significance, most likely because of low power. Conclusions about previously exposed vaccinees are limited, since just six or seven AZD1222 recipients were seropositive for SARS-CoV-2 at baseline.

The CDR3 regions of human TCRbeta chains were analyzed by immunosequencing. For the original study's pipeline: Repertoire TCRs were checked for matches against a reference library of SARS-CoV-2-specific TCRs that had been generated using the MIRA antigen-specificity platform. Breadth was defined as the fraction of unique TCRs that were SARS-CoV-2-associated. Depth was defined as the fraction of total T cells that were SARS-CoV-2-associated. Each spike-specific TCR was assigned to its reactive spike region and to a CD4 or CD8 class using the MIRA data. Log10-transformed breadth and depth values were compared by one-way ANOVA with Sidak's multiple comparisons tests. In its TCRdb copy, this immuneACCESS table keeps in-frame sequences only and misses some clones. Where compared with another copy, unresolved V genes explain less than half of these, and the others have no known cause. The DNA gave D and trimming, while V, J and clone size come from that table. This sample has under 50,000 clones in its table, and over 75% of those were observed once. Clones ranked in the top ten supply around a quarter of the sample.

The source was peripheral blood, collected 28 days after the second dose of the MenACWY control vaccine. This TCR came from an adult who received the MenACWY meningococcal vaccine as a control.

The CDR3 is CASSLSPHLEGTGELFF. The DNA reads as follows: TGTGCCAGCAGCTTAAGCCCACATTTGGAGGGCACCGGGGAGCTGTTTTTT. The chain joins TRBV7-9 to TRBJ2-2; the D segment could be TRBD2, given 6 matching bases. The CDR1 and CDR2 encoded by the germline V gene (reference sequence) are SEHNR and FQNEAQ. Reading from cysteine to phenylalanine, the CDR3 counts 17 amino acids. Only the CDR3 portion is preserved as DNA: 51 bases, with reading frame beginning at the first base. V is clipped by 2 bases and J by 4 bases, and the sequence between their germline boundaries is 17 bases long.